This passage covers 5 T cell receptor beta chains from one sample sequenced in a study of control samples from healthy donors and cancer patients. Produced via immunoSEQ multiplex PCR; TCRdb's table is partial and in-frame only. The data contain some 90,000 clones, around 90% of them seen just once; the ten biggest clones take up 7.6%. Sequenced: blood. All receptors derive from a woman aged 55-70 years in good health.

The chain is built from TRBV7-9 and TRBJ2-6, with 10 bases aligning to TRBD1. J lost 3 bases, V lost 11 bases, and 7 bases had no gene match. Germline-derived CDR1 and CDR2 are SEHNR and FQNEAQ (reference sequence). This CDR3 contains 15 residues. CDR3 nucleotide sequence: TGTGCCGCCGGGACAGGGGCGTTTGGGGCCAACGTCCTGACTTTC. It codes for CAAGTGAFGANVLTF.

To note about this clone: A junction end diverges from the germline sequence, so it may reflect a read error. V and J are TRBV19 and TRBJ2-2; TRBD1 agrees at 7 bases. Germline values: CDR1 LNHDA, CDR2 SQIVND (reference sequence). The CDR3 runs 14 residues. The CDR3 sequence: CASNAQGDTEELFF. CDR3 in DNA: TGTGCCAGTAACGCCCAGGGGGACACCGAGGAGCTGTTTTTT.

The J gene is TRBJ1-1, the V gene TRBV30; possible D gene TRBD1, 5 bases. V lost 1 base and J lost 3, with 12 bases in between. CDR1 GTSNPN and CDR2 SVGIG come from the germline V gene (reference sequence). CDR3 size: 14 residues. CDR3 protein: CAWSGAGVDTEAFF. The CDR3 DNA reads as TGTGCCTGGAGTGGAGCGGGGGTGGACACTGAAGCTTTCTTT. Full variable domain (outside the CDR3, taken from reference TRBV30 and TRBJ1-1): SQTIHQWPATLVQPVGSPLSLECTVEGTSNPNLYWYRQAAGRGLQLLFYSVGIGQISSEVPQNLSASRPQDRQFILSSKKLLLSDSGFYLCAWSGAGVDTEAFFGQGTRLTVV.

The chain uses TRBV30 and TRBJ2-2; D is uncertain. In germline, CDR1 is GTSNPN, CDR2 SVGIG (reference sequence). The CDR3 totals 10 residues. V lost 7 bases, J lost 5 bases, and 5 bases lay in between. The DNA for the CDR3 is TGTGCCTCGGATACCGGGGAGCTGTTTTTT. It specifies CASDTGELFF.

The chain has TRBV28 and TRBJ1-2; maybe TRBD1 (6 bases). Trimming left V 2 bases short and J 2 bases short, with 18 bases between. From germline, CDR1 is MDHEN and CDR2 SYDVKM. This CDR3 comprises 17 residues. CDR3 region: CASSLAGTSTKNYGYTF. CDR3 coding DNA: TGTGCCAGCAGTTTAGCCGGGACATCGACCAAAAACTATGGCTACACCTTC.